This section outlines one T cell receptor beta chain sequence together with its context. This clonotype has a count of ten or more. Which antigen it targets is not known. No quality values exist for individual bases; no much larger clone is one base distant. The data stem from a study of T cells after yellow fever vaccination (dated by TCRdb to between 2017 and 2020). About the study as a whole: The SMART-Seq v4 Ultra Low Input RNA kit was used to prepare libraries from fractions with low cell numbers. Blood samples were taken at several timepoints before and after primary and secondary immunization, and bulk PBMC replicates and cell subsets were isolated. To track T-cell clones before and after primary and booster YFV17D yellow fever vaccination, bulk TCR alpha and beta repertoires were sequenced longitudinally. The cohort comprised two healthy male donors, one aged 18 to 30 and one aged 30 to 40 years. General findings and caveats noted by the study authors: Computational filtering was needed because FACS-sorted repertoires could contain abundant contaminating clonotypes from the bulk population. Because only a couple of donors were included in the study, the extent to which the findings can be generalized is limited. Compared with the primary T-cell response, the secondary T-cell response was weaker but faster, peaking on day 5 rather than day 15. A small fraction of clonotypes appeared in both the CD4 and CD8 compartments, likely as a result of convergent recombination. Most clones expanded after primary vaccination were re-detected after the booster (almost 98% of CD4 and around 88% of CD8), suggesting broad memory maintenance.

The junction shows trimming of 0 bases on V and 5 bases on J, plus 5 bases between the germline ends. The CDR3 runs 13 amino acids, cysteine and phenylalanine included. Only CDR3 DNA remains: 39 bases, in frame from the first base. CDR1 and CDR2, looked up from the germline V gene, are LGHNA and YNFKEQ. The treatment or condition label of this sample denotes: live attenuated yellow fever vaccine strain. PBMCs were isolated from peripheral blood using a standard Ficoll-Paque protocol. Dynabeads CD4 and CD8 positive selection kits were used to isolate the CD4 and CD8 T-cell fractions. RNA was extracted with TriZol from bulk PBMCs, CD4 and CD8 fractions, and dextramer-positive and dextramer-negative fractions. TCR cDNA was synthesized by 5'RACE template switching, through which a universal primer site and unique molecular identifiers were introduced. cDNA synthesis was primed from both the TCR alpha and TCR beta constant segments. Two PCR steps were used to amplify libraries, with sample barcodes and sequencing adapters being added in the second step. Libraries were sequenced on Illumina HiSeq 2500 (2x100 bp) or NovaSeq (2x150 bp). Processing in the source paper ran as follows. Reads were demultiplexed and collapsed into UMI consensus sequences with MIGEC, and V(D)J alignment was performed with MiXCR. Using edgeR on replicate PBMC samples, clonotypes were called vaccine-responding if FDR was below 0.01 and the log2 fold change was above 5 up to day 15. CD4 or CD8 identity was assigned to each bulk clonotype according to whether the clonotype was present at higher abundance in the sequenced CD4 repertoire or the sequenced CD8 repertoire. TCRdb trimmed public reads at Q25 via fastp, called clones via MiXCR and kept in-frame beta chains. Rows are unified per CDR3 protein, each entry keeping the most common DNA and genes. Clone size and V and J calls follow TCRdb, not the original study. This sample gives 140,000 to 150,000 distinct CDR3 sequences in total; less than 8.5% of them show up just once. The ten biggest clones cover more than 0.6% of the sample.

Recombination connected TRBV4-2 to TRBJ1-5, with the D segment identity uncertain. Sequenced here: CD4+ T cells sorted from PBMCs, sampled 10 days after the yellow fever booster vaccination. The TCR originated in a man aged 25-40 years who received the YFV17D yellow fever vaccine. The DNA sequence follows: TGTGCCAGCAGCCAAGAACCTGATCAGCCCCAGCATTTT. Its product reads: CASSQEPDQPQHF.